These T cell receptor beta chains were read from a single sample in a study of T cells in Graves' hyperthyroidism and ophthalmopathy. Via MiXCR, TCRdb re-called the multiplex PCR reads, giving one row per CDR3 protein. The table lists 600,000 to 650,000 distinct CDR3 sequences, 15% to 20% of them singletons. The sample comprised blood. These receptors came from a woman in her thirties with Graves' hyperthyroidism. The CDR3 runs from the conserved cysteine through the conserved F or W. A D gene is named only where the DNA matches it firmly. The listing skips clone size in some rows; elsewhere it reads once, few, many or a size class.

V gene	J gene	D gene	clone size	CDR3 DNA	CDR3 protein
TRBV13	TRBJ1-2	TRBD1	many	TGTGCCAGCAGCTTTGACCCGACAGGGGAAGAGGATGGCTACACCTTC	CASSFDPTGEEDGYTF
TRBV28	TRBJ1-2	.	few	TGTGCCAGCAGGAATAGCAGAAACTATGGCTACACCTTC	CASRNSRNYGYTF
TRBV5-1	TRBJ2-2	TRBD2	many	TGCGCCAGCAGTAGCGCCCTAGCGGGAGGAGTCGGGGAGCTGTTTTTT	CASSSALAGGVGELFF
TRBV20-1	TRBJ2-3	.	.	TGCAGTGCTAGAGATCCAAGCGGAGGGGAGACAGATACGCAGTATTTT	CSARDPSGGETDTQYF
TRBV10-3	TRBJ2-5	TRBD2	.	TGTGCCATCAGTGAGTCTAGCGGGACCAGAGAGCAGTACTTC	CAISESSGTREQYF
TRBV20-1	TRBJ2-3	TRBD2	many	TGCAGTGCTACTAGCGGGAGGTTATCCGATACGCAGTATTTT	CSATSGRLSDTQYF
TRBV28	TRBJ1-2	.	.	TGTGCCAGCAGTATTTCAGAAAACTATGGCTACACCTTC	CASSISENYGYTF
TRBV27	TRBJ2-1	TRBD2	few	TGTGCCAGCAGTCCCGGACAGGGCCGTGGACTAGCGGGAGTGGGGTCCTACAATGAGCAGTTCTTC	CASSPGQGRGLAGVGSYNEQFF
TRBV9	TRBJ1-4	TRBD1	few	TGTGCCAGCACGCGGGACAGGAACAATGAAAAACTGTTTTTT	CASTRDRNNEKLFF
TRBV19	TRBJ1-5	.	.	TGTGCCAGTAGTAGACCCGTCCCTAATCAGCCCCAGCATTTT	CASSRPVPNQPQHF
TRBV7-2	TRBJ1-2	.	few	TGTGCCAGCAGCTTAGGGGCGGGGGCCGACTATGGCTACACCTTC	CASSLGAGADYGYTF
TRBV20-1	TRBJ2-7	TRBD2	few	TGCAGTGCTCCAGGTCCAGTGCGCGGGAGAGGACCCTACGAGCAGTACTTC	CSAPGPVRGRGPYEQYF
TRBV2	TRBJ1-6	.	.	TGTGCCAGCAGCCCCCGGACTAATTCACCCCTCCACTTT	CASSPRTNSPLHF
TRBV28	TRBJ2-5	.	.	TGTGCCAGCAGTTTAGTTCAAGAGGCCCAGTACTTC	CASSLVQEAQYF
TRBV6-2/TRBV6-3	TRBJ2-7	.	.	TGTGCCAGCGGTTACCTGTCGGGCCCTCCCTACGAGCAGTACTTC	CASGYLSGPPYEQYF
TRBV27	TRBJ2-7	TRBD1	many	TGTGCCAGCACCGCGGCGACAGGGTCCGAGCAGTACTTC	CASTAATGSEQYF
TRBV20-1	TRBJ2-7	.	many	TGCAGTGCTAGAGATCCGGCCGGGCCCGCCTACGAGCAGTACTTC	CSARDPAGPAYEQYF
TRBV20-1	TRBJ1-5	.	many	TGCAGTGCTAGACTAGACGGGAATCAGCCCCAGCATTTT	CSARLDGNQPQHF
TRBV19	TRBJ1-5	.	.	TGTGCCAGTAGTATAGCTGTGGGGATCCGACAGCCCCAGCATTTT	CASSIAVGIRQPQHF
TRBV6-1	TRBJ2-6	.	few	TGTGCCAGCAGCATCGACAGCTCTGGGGCCAACGTCCTGACTTTC	CASSIDSSGANVLTF
TRBV20-1	TRBJ2-1	TRBD1	.	TGCAGTGCTATCGGGACAGAAAATATCCACAGCTCCTACAATGAGCAGTTCTTC	CSAIGTENIHSSYNEQFF
TRBV19	TRBJ2-7	TRBD2	many	TGTGCCAGTAGTATAGGAAGCGGGAGCTCCTACGAGCAGTACTTC	CASSIGSGSSYEQYF
TRBV7-2	TRBJ1-2	TRBD1	.	TGTGCCAGCAGCTATGGCGGGGCAGGGGGCTCAAAATTCTATGGCTACACCTTC	CASSYGGAGGSKFYGYTF
TRBV28	TRBJ2-7	.	many	TGTGCCAGCAGTTTTACGGCCCAGAGGGAGCAGTACTTC	CASSFTAQREQYF
TRBV29-1	TRBJ2-7	TRBD1	many	TGCAGCGTGGTAAGACAGGGGGTTTCCTACGAGCAGTACTTC	CSVVRQGVSYEQYF
TRBV9	TRBJ2-3	.	few	TGTGCCAGCAGCGTCTACGGGTCAACTGATACGCAGTATTTT	CASSVYGSTDTQYF
TRBV20-1	TRBJ1-2	.	.	TGCAGTGCTAGAGATCTCAGTAGGTTCTATGGCTACACCTTC	CSARDLSRFYGYTF
TRBV7-3	TRBJ2-2	.	many	TGTGCCAGCAGCTTCCGGGACACCGGGGAGCTGTTTTTT	CASSFRDTGELFF
TRBV5-1	TRBJ2-7	.	many	TGCGCCAGCAAGCTCACAGGGTCCTACGAGCAGTACTTC	CASKLTGSYEQYF
TRBV2	TRBJ1-2	.	.	TGTGCCAGCGGAGGAAGCGTATGGGGCTACACCTTC	CASGGSVWGYTF
TRBV9	TRBJ2-1	.	few	TGTGCCAGCAGCGTAGACATTGGGTTCTCTAGTTTCGGGAGAACAACTATAAATGAGCAGTTCTTC	CASSVDIGFSSFGRTTINEQFF
TRBV20-1	TRBJ2-1	TRBD2	.	TGCAGTGCTAGAGATTATCTAGCGGGGCCCGACGGCGAGCAGTTCTTC	CSARDYLAGPDGEQFF
TRBV10-3	TRBJ2-7	.	many	TGTGCCATCCAACAGAGTGCGGACTACGAGCAGTACTTC	CAIQQSADYEQYF
TRBV5-5	TRBJ2-1	.	few	TGTGCCAGCAGCCCCGGGACGGTCAACAATGAGCAGTTCTTC	CASSPGTVNNEQFF
TRBV27	TRBJ2-3	TRBD2	many	TGTGCCAGCAGTTTATCGTTAGCGGGTATCAACACAGATACGCAGTATTTT	CASSLSLAGINTDTQYF